These 15 T cell receptor beta chains were sequenced from one sample in a study of OX40 agonist ivuxolimab in advanced cancers. The repertoire was sequenced with immunoSEQ multiplex PCR; TCRdb's copy has only in-frame clones and lacks some. The sample carries over 50,000 clones, 82% recorded once. This sample comprised CD4+ or CD8+ T cells sorted from blood, obtained in a trial of the OX40 agonist ivuxolimab. All receptors come from an adult with an advanced solid tumor such as melanoma, head and neck, liver or kidney cancer.

The chain couples TRBV15 to TRBJ1-4, with D unclear. This CDR3 region has 12 residues. The germline gives CDR1 LNHNV, CDR2 YYDKDF (reference sequence). The V and J ends lost 5 bases and 11 bases respectively, with 12 bases between them. CDR3 sequence: CATSARMSKLFF. Written as DNA, the CDR3 is TGTGCCACCAGCGCGCGGATGTCTAAACTGTTTTTT.

This rearrangement joins TRBV4-3 to TRBJ1-1; no clear D. CDR3 size: 16 residues. Germline V gene sequence: CDR1 LGHNA, CDR2 YSLEER. The germline V and J ends were trimmed by 0 bases and 0 bases, with 11 bases remaining between them. DNA for the CDR3: TGCGCCAGCAGCCAAGATTATTTAGGGATGAACACTGAAGCTTTCTTT. Translation: CASSQDYLGMNTEAFF.

The gene calls are TRBV11-2 and TRBJ1-6, with TRBD1 matching 9 bases. The CDR3 has 16 amino acids. Germline lookup yields CDR1 SGHAT and CDR2 FQNNGV. The junction had 7 bases not matched to a gene; V was cut back by 1 base and J by 9 bases. Here the CDR3 reads CASSLVPPGQGSPLHF. The CDR3 coding sequence is TGTGCCAGCAGCTTAGTACCCCCGGGACAGGGTTCACCCCTCCACTTT.

In the case of this clone: One end of the junction does not line up with germline, which may come from a read error. CDR3 residues: CASSPFQVNEQCF. DNA for the CDR3: TGTGCCAGCAGCCCCTTCCAGGTCAACGAGCAGTGCTTC. J is TRBJ2-7 and V is TRBV25-1; D not certain. CDR3 size: 13 residues. CDR1 is MGHDK and CDR2 is SYGVNS in the germline V gene.

The gene calls are TRBV6-6 and TRBJ2-3; D gene uncertain. With 5 bases removed from V and 0 bases from J, the gap between germline ends came to 6 bases. This CDR3 is built from 13 residues. Germline assignment: CDR1 MNHNY and CDR2 SVGAGI (reference sequence). The CDR3 loop is CASSDPSTDTQYF. CDR3 coding DNA: TGTGCCAGCAGTGACCCTAGCACAGATACGCAGTATTTT.

The V gene is TRBV7-9, the J gene TRBJ1-4, with 8 nucleotides matching TRBD1. Trimming removed 1 base from V and 5 bases from J; junction bases left unmatched: 3. Germline V gene sequence: CDR1 SEHNR, CDR2 FQNEAQ (reference sequence). There are 15 residues in the CDR3. The CDR3 region is CASSLGDRRNEKLFF. CDR3 DNA sequence: TGTGCCAGCAGCTTAGGGGACAGGAGGAATGAAAAACTGTTTTTT.

This chain uses TRBV28 with TRBJ2-7; tentative D call: TRBD1 (6 bases). V gave up 3 bases and J gave up 5 bases, with 14 bases separating them. The germline V gene encodes CDR1 MDHEN and CDR2 SYDVKM. This CDR3 spans 14 amino acids. The CDR3 DNA follows: TGTGCCAGCAGTTTGCCAGGGGAATCGGACGAGCAGTACTTC. Its translation: CASSLPGESDEQYF. Full variable domain (rest looked up from reference TRBV28 and TRBJ2-7): DVKVTQSSRYLVKRTGEKVFLECVQDMDHENMFWYRQDPGLGLRLIYFSYDVKMKEKGDIPEGYSVSREKKERFSLILESASTNQTSMYLCASSLPGESDEQYFGPGTRLTVT.

This chain links TRBV28 with TRBJ1-2; D uncertain. Germline loops: CDR1 MDHEN, CDR2 SYDVKM. The CDR3 is 15 amino acids. The ends were cut back, 3 bases at V and 0 bases at J, with 11 bases in the middle. As DNA, the CDR3 is TGTGCCAGCAGTTTGGGTCAGAATACTAACTATGGCTACACCTTC. This encodes CASSLGQNTNYGYTF.

This clone was recorded only once. The J gene is TRBJ2-1, the V gene TRBV28; weak D call: TRBD2 (5 bases). CDR3 length: 14 amino acids. Germline CDR1 and CDR2: MDHEN and SYDVKM. Trimming took off 8 bases at V and 4 bases at J, with 15 bases between the two ends. CDR3 nucleotides: TGTGCCAGCCGGGATATTATCCTTTACAATGAGCAGTTCTTC. Residues: CASRDIILYNEQFF.

The chain combines TRBV7-2 with TRBJ2-5, with D maybe TRBD2 (7 bases). The CDR3 has 16 amino acids. V lost 1 base and J lost 1, with 13 bases in between. CDR1 is SGHTA, CDR2 FQGNSA, per germline. The CDR3 nucleotides are TGTGCCAGCAGCTTAGTGGTCGGGGGGCCCCAAGAGACCCAGTACTTC. Protein product: CASSLVVGGPQETQYF. Together with reference TRBV7-2 and TRBJ2-5, the CDR3 gives the full variable domain: GAGVSQSPSNKVTEKGKDVELRCDPISGHTALYWYRQSLGQGLEFLIYFQGNSAPDKSGLPSDRFSAERTGGSVSTLTIQRTQQEDSAVYLCASSLVVGGPQETQYFGPGTRLLVL.

V and J are TRBV30 and TRBJ2-5; unclear D gene. The CDR3 is 14 residues long. Deletions cut 3 bases from V and 7 bases from J, with 18 bases between. In germline, CDR1 is GTSNPN, CDR2 SVGIG (reference sequence). The CDR3 bases are TGTGCCTGGAGCCTCGCCGGGTTCTTAGGGACCCAGTACTTC. Translation: CAWSLAGFLGTQYF. The entire variable domain, with the rest obtained from reference TRBV30 and TRBJ2-5, is as follows: SQTIHQWPATLVQPVGSPLSLECTVEGTSNPNLYWYRQAAGRGLQLLFYSVGIGQISSEVPQNLSASRPQDRQFILSSKKLLLSDSGFYLCAWSLAGFLGTQYFGPGTRLLVL.

The V gene is TRBV7-2, the J gene TRBJ1-2, with D uncertain. The ends were cut back, 1 base at V and 4 bases at J, with 4 bases in the middle. Germline V CDR1 and CDR2: SGHTA, FQGNSA. CDR3 length equals 12 residues. The chain's CDR3 is CASSLDPYGYTF. In DNA form, the CDR3 reads TGTGCCAGCAGCTTAGATCCCTATGGCTACACCTTC.

V usage is TRBV5-1 and J usage is TRBJ1-3; D unclear. The CDR3 runs 13 residues. CDR1 is SGHRS, CDR2 YFSETQ, per germline. Between the trimmed V and J ends, which lost 6 bases and 11 bases, there was a span of 18 bases. In nucleotides, the CDR3 is TGCGCCAGCACCCCCCCCGGCGCGGAGGCCATATATTTT. It codes for CASTPPGAEAIYF.

A single count supports this clone. The CDR3 coding sequence is TGTGCCAGCAGCTCAACATTAAACATTCAGTACTTC. As protein: CASSSTLNIQYF. The chain combines TRBV5-8 with TRBJ2-4, with D uncertain. Trimming took 3 bases from V and 6 from J, leaving 7 bases between them. Per the germline V gene, CDR1 is SGHTS and CDR2 is YDEGEE. The length of the CDR3 is 12 residues.

This chain joins TRBV28 and TRBJ2-5, with D possibly TRBD2 on 6 matching bases. V lost 3 bases and J lost 1, with 12 bases in between. Germline lookup yields CDR1 MDHEN and CDR2 SYDVKM. CDR3 length equals 15 residues. As DNA, the CDR3 is TGTGCCAGCAGTTTGGTAGCGGACCTCCAAGAGACCCAGTACTTC. It specifies CASSLVADLQETQYF. Full variable domain (outside the CDR3, taken from reference TRBV28 and TRBJ2-5): DVKVTQSSRYLVKRTGEKVFLECVQDMDHENMFWYRQDPGLGLRLIYFSYDVKMKEKGDIPEGYSVSREKKERFSLILESASTNQTSMYLCASSLVADLQETQYFGPGTRLLVL.